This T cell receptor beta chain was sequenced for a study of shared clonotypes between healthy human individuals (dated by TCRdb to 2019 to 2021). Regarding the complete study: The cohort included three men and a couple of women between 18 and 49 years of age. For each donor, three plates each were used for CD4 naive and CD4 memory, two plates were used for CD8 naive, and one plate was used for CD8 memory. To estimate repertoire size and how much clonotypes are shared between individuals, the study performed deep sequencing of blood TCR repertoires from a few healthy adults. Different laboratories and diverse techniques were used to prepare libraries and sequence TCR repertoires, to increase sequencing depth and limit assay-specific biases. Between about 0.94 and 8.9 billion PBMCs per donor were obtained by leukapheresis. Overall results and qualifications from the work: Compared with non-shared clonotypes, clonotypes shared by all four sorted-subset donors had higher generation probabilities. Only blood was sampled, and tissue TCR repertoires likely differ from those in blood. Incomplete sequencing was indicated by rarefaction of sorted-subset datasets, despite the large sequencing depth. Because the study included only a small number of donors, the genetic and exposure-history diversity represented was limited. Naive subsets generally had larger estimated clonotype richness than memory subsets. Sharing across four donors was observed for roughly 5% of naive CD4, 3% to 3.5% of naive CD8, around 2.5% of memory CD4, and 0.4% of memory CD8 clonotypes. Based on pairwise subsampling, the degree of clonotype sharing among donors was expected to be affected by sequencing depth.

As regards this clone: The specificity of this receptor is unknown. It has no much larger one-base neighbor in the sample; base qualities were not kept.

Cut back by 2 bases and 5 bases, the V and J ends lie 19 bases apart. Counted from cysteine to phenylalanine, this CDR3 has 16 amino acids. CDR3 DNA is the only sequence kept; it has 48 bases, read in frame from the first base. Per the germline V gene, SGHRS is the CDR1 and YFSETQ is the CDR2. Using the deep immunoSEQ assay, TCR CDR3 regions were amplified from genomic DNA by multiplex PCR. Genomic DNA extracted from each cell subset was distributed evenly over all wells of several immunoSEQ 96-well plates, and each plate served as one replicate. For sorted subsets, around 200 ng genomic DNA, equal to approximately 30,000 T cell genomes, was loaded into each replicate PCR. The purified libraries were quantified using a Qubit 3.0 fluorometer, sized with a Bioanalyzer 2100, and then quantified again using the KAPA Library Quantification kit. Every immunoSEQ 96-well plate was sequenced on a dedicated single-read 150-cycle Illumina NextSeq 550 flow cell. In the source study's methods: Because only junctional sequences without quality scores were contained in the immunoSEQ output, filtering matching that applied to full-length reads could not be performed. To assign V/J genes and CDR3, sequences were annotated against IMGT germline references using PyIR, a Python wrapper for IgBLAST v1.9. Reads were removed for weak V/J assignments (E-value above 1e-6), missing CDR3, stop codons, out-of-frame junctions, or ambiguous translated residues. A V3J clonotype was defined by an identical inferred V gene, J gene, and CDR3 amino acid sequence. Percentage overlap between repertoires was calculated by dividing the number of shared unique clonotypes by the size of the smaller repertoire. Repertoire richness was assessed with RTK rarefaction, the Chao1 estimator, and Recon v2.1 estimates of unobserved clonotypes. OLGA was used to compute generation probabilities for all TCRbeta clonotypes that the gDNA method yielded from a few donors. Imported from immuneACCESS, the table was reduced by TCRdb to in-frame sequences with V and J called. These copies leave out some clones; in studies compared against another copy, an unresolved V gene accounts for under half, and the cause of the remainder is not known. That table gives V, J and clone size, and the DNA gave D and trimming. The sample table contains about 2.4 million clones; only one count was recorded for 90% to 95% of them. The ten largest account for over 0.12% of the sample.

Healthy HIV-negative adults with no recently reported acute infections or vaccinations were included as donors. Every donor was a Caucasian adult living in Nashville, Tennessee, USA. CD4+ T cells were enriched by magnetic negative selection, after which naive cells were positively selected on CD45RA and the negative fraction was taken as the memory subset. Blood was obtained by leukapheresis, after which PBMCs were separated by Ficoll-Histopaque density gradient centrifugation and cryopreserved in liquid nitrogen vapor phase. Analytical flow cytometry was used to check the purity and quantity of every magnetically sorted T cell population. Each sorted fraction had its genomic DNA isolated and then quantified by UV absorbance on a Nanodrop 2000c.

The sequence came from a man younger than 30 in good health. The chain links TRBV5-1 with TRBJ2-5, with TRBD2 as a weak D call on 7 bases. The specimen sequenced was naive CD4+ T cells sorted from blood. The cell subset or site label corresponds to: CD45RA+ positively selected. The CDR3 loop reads CASSFGSSGGWETQYF. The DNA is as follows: TGCGCCAGCAGCTTTGGCAGTTCGGGGGGCTGGGAGACCCAGTACTTC.